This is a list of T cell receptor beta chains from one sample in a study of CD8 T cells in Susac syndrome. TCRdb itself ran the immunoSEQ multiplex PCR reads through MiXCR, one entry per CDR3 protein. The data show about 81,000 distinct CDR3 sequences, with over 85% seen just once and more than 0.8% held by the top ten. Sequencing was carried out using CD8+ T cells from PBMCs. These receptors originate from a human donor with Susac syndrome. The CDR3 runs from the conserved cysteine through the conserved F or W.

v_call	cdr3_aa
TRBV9	CASSVDADTQYF
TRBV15	CATSRAGGQSHNEQFF
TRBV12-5	CASGLATRDTSYNEQFF
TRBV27	CASSSIRTVPSYEQYF
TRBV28	CASSSKDWNEQFF
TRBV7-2	CASSHTGVTGNTIYF
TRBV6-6	CASSGQGAIEAFF
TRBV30	CAWSGGRGYEQYF
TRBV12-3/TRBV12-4	CASSKQGPNQPQHF
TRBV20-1	CSAPPSEPTYEQYF
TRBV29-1	CSVDGLADSSYEQYF
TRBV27	CASSRRGEEQYF
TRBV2	CASDLGGGELFF
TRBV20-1	CSATIAGGDEETQYF
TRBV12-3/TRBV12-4	CASSLSFYGYTF
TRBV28	CASRLGTSGRVDTQYF
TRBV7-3	CASSRTGGTDTQYF
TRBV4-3	CASSHTDSPYNEQFF
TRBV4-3	CASRTGKNTGELFF
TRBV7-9	CASSSGLGSSYNEQFF
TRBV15	CATSRDGSMNTEAFF
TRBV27	CASSFSGRTEAFF
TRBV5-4	CASTPGLAGHNEQFF
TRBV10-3	CAISESSAEATGELFF
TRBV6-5	CASSPGQGLADTQYF
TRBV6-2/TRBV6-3	CASSYGGDTYEQYF
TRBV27	CASSVSTVSYEQYF
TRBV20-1	CSASELTDQETQYF
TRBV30	CAWSVLFGEQFF
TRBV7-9	CASSLAYTDTQYF
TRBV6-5	CASSYLGGVDYEQYF
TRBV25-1	CASSESWGTGLSREPQHF
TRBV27	CASSLSRNGGYEQYF
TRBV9	CASSVSPAATEAFF
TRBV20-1	CSARALGPALGQPNTEAFF
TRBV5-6	CASSFGLAGHNEQFF
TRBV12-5	CAHPFRGGAEETQYF
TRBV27	CASSLRGGNQPQHF
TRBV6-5	CASSLGTGVASDTQYF
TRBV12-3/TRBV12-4	CASSPPLQVQETQYF
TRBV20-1	CSARLNNEQFF
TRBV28	CASSPGVAGGPTYEQYF
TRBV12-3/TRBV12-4	CASSLAEYEQYF
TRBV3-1	CASSHDSTYEQYF
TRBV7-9	CASSRAGEQYF
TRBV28	CASGSRETQYF
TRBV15	CATSPSRSGSNQPQHF